These 28 T cell receptor beta chains originate from one sample sequenced in a study of cytomegalovirus exposure and HLA in healthy donors. Method: immunoSEQ multiplex PCR; TCRdb's copy keeps in-frame clones and lacks some. Of around 98,000 clones detected, roughly 87% appear once; the ten largest clones hold more than 3%. The sample taken for sequencing was PBMCs. These receptors came from a woman aged 25 to 45 in good health and CMV-seronegative.

The rearrangement links TRBV2 to TRBJ2-2, with D uncertain. Germline values: CDR1 SNHLY, CDR2 FYNNEI. The CDR3 sequence is 13 residues long. Deletions cut 4 bases from V and 4 bases from J, with 7 bases between. The CDR3 DNA is TGTGCCAGCAGTGCGGCGGTCACCGGGGAGCTGTTTTTT. Amino acid sequence: CASSAAVTGELFF.

The chain carries TRBV19 and TRBJ1-1; 7 nucleotides line up with TRBD1. The germline V gene has CDR1 LNHDA and CDR2 SQIVND (reference sequence). Unmatched junction bases numbered 12, after V lost 3 bases and J lost 5 bases. The CDR3 extends over 16 amino acids. The CDR3 spells CASSMGTVLIPTEAFF. The CDR3 DNA sequence: TGTGCCAGTAGTATGGGGACAGTCCTCATCCCTACTGAAGCTTTCTTT. Combining the CDR3 with reference TRBV19 and TRBJ1-1 gives the whole variable domain DGGITQSPKYLFRKEGQNVTLSCEQNLNHDAMYWYRQDPGQGLRLIYYSQIVNDFQKGDIAEGYSVSREKKESFPLTVTSAQKNPTAFYLCASSMGTVLIPTEAFFGQGTRLTVV.

The gene calls are TRBV6-6 and TRBJ2-7; tentatively, D is TRBD1 (5 bases). The ends were cut back, 2 bases at V and 3 bases at J, with 8 bases in the middle. Germline loops: CDR1 MNHNY, CDR2 SVGAGI (reference sequence). The CDR3 totals 13 residues. CDR3 bases: TGTGCCAGCAGTTACGACAGCCGCTACGAGCAGTACTTC. Protein: CASSYDSRYEQYF.

The DNA of the CDR3 is TGTGCCAGCAGCTTAGGGGGGAGGGGCCAAGAGACCCAGTACTTC. It specifies CASSLGGRGQETQYF. The V gene is TRBV7-2, the J gene TRBJ2-5; 7 bases align to TRBD2. Trimming cost V 1 base and J 1 base; bases outside gene matches: 3. The CDR3 consists of 15 residues. The germline V gene has CDR1 SGHTA and CDR2 FQGNSA.

V and J are TRBV28 and TRBJ2-1; 8 bases are shared with TRBD1. The CDR3 spans 16 residues. CDR1 and CDR2 (germline): MDHEN, SYDVKM. Trimming cost V 11 bases and J 0 bases; bases outside gene matches: 12. CDR3 in DNA: TGTGCCTCTCAGGGGGCATATCTTAGCTCCTACAATGAGCAGTTCTTC. Protein product: CASQGAYLSSYNEQFF.

This rearrangement joins TRBV7-8 to TRBJ2-7; weak D call: TRBD2 (5 bases). Germline assignment: CDR1 SGHVS and CDR2 FQNEAQ. This CDR3 has 13 residues. V lost 0 bases, J lost 6 bases, and 9 bases lay in between. CDR3 loop: CASSLAIGGEQYF. CDR3 coding DNA: TGTGCCAGCAGCTTAGCGATAGGAGGCGAGCAGTACTTC.

This clone has only a few counts. The CDR3 sequence is CATSRDPGGSYEQYF. The CDR3 DNA sequence: TGTGCCACCAGCAGAGATCCGGGGGGCTCCTACGAGCAGTACTTC. This rearrangement joins TRBV15 to TRBJ2-7; 7 bases map to TRBD2. Trimming at V came to 0 bases and at J to 0 bases, leaving 2 bases not matched to a gene. The CDR3 runs 15 residues. Germline CDR1 is LNHNV and CDR2 is YYDKDF (reference sequence).

The V gene is TRBV10-3, the J gene TRBJ2-7, with a tentative D call TRBD2 (5 bases). V gave up 11 bases and J gave up 4 bases, with 18 bases separating them. The germline gives CDR1 ENHRY, CDR2 SYGVKD. This CDR3 has 13 amino acids. The CDR3 DNA follows: TGTGCCTCGAATGGCGGAGGCGGTTACGAGCAGTACTTC. Its protein product is CASNGGGGYEQYF.

The J gene is TRBJ1-2, the V gene TRBV5-1; 12 bases are a match to TRBD1. The CDR3 runs to 16 residues. Per germline, CDR1 SGHRS and CDR2 YFSETQ. V trimming: 6 bases; J trimming: 8 bases; junction bases outside the gene matches: 14. The CDR3 sequence: CASTRFPGQGARGYTF. The DNA for the CDR3 is TGCGCCAGCACGCGTTTCCCGGGACAGGGGGCGAGGGGCTACACCTTC.

The chain links TRBV11-3 to TRBJ2-3; 7 bases are shared with TRBD1. After removal of 5 bases from V and 1 base from J, the junction contained 3 bases not matched to a gene. CDR3 length: 14 residues. Germline-derived CDR1 and CDR2 are SGHNT and YENEEA. As DNA, the CDR3 is TGTGCCAGCAGCCCTGGACAGGGCACAGATACGCAGTATTTT. Translation: CASSPGQGTDTQYF.

The CDR3: CASSFSPHNRQGFGTGELFF. The CDR3 nucleotides read TGTGCCAGCAGCTTTTCTCCACATAATAGACAGGGGTTTGGCACCGGGGAGCTGTTTTTT. The chain has TRBV7-8 and TRBJ2-2; 8 bases line up with TRBD1. J was trimmed by 4 bases and V by 3 bases; bases with no gene match: 19. Germline assignment: CDR1 SGHVS and CDR2 FQNEAQ. This CDR3 spans 20 amino acids. The full variable domain, with the rest looked up from reference TRBV7-8 and TRBJ2-2, is GAGVSQSPRYKVAKRGQDVALRCDPISGHVSLFWYQQALGQGPEFLTYFQNEAQLDKSGLPSDRFFAERPEGSVSTLKIQRTQQEDSAVYLCASSFSPHNRQGFGTGELFFGEGSRLTVL.

The V and J genes are TRBV5-1 and TRBJ1-6; no firm D call. There are 15 residues in the CDR3. Trimming pared 5 bases from V and 8 bases from J, leaving 17 bases between. Germline assignment: CDR1 SGHRS and CDR2 YFSETQ. The CDR3 is CASSHYGSGDSPLHF. In DNA form, the CDR3 reads TGCGCCAGCAGTCATTATGGTAGTGGAGATTCACCCCTCCACTTT.

This sequence joins TRBV4-2 and TRBJ2-7; 13 bases map to TRBD2. Germline assignment: CDR1 LGHNA and CDR2 YNFKEQ. Trimming took 6 bases from V and 2 from J; bases not matched to a gene: 4. The CDR3 extends over 15 amino acids. The CDR3 nucleotides are TGTGCCAGCAGTCCCGGACTAGCGGGGGCCTACGAGCAGTACTTC. As protein: CASSPGLAGAYEQYF.

This chain connects TRBV19 to TRBJ2-7, with 14 bases matching TRBD2. The V gene's germline CDR1 is LNHDA and CDR2 SQIVND (reference sequence). The CDR3 consists of 17 residues. After removal of 2 bases from V and 4 bases from J, the junction contained 7 bases not matched to a gene. The CDR3 bases are TGTGCCAGTAGTATAACGGGACTAGCGGGAGTGAGTTACGAGCAGTACTTC. This codes for CASSITGLAGVSYEQYF. Supplemented by reference TRBV19 and TRBJ2-7, the full variable domain reads DGGITQSPKYLFRKEGQNVTLSCEQNLNHDAMYWYRQDPGQGLRLIYYSQIVNDFQKGDIAEGYSVSREKKESFPLTVTSAQKNPTAFYLCASSITGLAGVSYEQYFGPGTRLTVT.

This chain uses TRBV6-4 with TRBJ1-1, with D possibly being TRBD1 (6 bases). V was pared by 6 bases and J by 1 base, with 18 bases between. The CDR3 sequence is 16 residues long. Germline V gene data show CDR1 as MRHNA and CDR2 as SNTAGT. The CDR3 here is CASRHTGSKRNTEAFF. In nucleotides, the CDR3 is TGTGCCAGCAGACATACAGGGTCCAAAAGGAACACTGAAGCTTTCTTT.

For the CDR3, the DNA is TGTGCCAGCAGCGCCCCCGGACAGTTGGAGACCCAGTACTTC. This codes for CASSAPGQLETQYF. This rearrangement joins TRBV9 to TRBJ2-5, with TRBD1 as a possible D gene (6 bases). In germline, CDR1 is SGDLS, CDR2 YYNGEE. The V end lost 3 bases, the J end lost 5 bases, and 14 bases lay between the germline ends. CDR3 length: 14 amino acids. Based on the CDR3 plus reference TRBV9 and TRBJ2-5, the full variable domain is DSGVTQTPKHLITATGQRVTLRCSPRSGDLSVYWYQQSLDQGLQFLIQYYNGEERAKGNILERFSAQQFPDLHSELNLSSLELGDSALYFCASSAPGQLETQYFGPGTRLLVL.

The rearrangement uses TRBV10-2 and TRBJ2-7; possibly TRBD1 for D (5 bases). V lost 6 bases and J lost 6, with 12 bases in between. Germline CDR1 reads WSHSY; CDR2 reads SAAADI. There are 12 residues in the CDR3. CDR3 region: CASSQGRGEQYF. The CDR3 region has the DNA TGCGCCAGCAGCCAGGGAAGGGGCGAGCAGTACTTC.

V gene TRBV7-8 combines with J gene TRBJ2-5; the match to TRBD2 covers 10 bases. Germline V gives CDR1 SGHVS, CDR2 FQNEAQ. This CDR3 is 15 amino acids long. V gave up 2 bases and J gave up 5 bases; unmatched junction bases: 5. The CDR3 loop is CASSLPLAGVETQYF. DNA of the CDR3: TGTGCCAGCAGCTTACCCCTAGCGGGGGTTGAGACCCAGTACTTC.

The V and J genes are TRBV19 and TRBJ2-2; possibly TRBD1 for D (5 bases). CDR3 length equals 14 residues. Between the trimmed V and J ends, which lost 6 bases and 0 bases, there was a span of 8 bases. Germline V gene data show CDR1 as LNHDA and CDR2 as SQIVND (reference sequence). In DNA, the CDR3 is TGTGCCAGTAGCGACAGACCGAACACCGGGGAGCTGTTTTTT. Translation gives CASSDRPNTGELFF.

The chain couples TRBV5-5 to TRBJ2-5; 7 bases match TRBD1. V lost 4 bases and J lost 5; bases outside the gene matches: 14. The CDR3 totals 16 residues. Germline CDR1 and CDR2: SGHKS and YYEKEE (reference sequence). The CDR3, as DNA: TGTGCCAGCAGCCCCTTTTTGGGACAGCATTGGGAGACCCAGTACTTC. Translation gives CASSPFLGQHWETQYF.

This clone came up a few times. This chain uses TRBV7-2 with TRBJ1-2; D perhaps matches TRBD1 (6 bases). CDR1 SGHTA and CDR2 FQGNSA come from the germline V gene. The CDR3 length is 14 residues. Trimming stripped 2 bases from V and 4 bases from J, with 11 bases between. The CDR3 region is CASSLYRVGYGYTF. The CDR3 nucleotides are TGTGCCAGCAGCTTATACAGGGTGGGCTATGGCTACACCTTC.

The V call is TRBV5-1, the J call TRBJ1-1; 9 nucleotides agree with TRBD1. This CDR3 contains 17 residues. V trimming: 4 bases; J trimming: 6 bases; junction bases outside the gene matches: 16. Germline V gene sequence: CDR1 SGHRS, CDR2 YFSETQ. The CDR3 DNA reads TGCGCCAGCAGCCCTCAAGACTTGACAGGGGGAAACGCTGAAGCTTTCTTT. Translating gives CASSPQDLTGGNAEAFF.

The rearrangement joins TRBV27 to TRBJ2-3; 8 positions match TRBD2. The CDR3 loop spans 16 amino acids. CDR1 and CDR2 from the germline V gene are MNHEY and SMNVEV (reference sequence). Losses at the gene ends were 1 base for V and 6 bases for J; bases not matched to a gene: 9. In DNA, the CDR3 is TGTGCCAGCAGTTTATTTGGACTAGCCCCCGACGATACGCAGTATTTT. Its protein is CASSLFGLAPDDTQYF.

CDR3 in amino acids: CASRQVQIHNEKLFF. CDR3 coding DNA: TGTGCCAGCAGACAGGTCCAGATTCATAATGAAAAACTGTTTTTT. The gene calls are TRBV28 and TRBJ1-4; D may be TRBD1 (5 bases). V lost 6 bases and J lost 4, with 15 bases in between. Germline V lookup: CDR1 MDHEN, CDR2 SYDVKM. This CDR3 region has 15 residues.

This clone has a single count. The V call is TRBV27, the J call TRBJ1-5; 12 nucleotides line up with TRBD1. The CDR3 has 15 amino acids. Losses at the gene ends were 5 bases for V and 3 bases for J; bases not matched to a gene: 2. Germline CDR1 is MNHEY and CDR2 is SMNVEV (reference sequence). CDR3 in DNA: TGTGCCAGCAGTCCGGGACAGGGGGCCAATCAGCCCCAGCATTTT. Its protein is CASSPGQGANQPQHF.

The rearrangement uses TRBV5-1 and TRBJ2-3; 9 bases line up with TRBD2. The CDR3 is made up of 14 amino acids. V trimming: 4 bases; J trimming: 6 bases; junction bases outside the gene matches: 6. In germline, CDR1 is SGHRS, CDR2 YFSETQ. The CDR3 DNA reads TGCGCCAGCAGCGTCGGGACTAGCCCCGATACGCAGTATTTT. Residues: CASSVGTSPDTQYF.

CDR3 nucleotide sequence: TGTGCCAGCAGCTTGGCCTCGGTGCAGCCCCAGCATTTT. Protein: CASSLASVQPQHF. The chain recombines TRBV5-6 with TRBJ1-5; D remains ambiguous. This CDR3 contains 13 residues. CDR1 SGHDT and CDR2 YYEEEE come from the germline V gene. V lost 0 bases and J lost 7, with 8 bases in between.

The V and J genes are TRBV28 and TRBJ1-5; D perhaps matches TRBD1 (5 bases). CDR1 and CDR2 (germline): MDHEN, SYDVKM. With 6 bases removed from V and 9 bases from J, the gap between germline ends came to 18 bases. This CDR3 spans 14 amino acids. CDR3 sequence reads: CASRGGTAKTPQHF. The CDR3 nucleotides are TGTGCCAGCAGAGGCGGGACTGCGAAAACGCCCCAGCATTTT.